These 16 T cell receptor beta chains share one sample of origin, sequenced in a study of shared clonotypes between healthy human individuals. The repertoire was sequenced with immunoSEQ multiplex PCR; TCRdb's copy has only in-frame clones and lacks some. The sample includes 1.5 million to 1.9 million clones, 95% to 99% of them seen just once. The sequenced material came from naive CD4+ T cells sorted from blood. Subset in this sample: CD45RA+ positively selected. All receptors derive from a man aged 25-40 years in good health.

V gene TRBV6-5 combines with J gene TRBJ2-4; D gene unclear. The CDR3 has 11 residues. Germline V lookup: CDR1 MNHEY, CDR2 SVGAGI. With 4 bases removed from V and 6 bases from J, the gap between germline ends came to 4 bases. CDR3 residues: CASSSGNIQYF. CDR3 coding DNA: TGTGCCAGCAGTTCAGGAAACATTCAGTACTTC.

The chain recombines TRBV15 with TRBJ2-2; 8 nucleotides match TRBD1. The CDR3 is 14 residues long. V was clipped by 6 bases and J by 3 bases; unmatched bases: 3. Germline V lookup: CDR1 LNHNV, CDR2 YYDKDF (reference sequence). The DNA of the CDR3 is TGTGCCACCAGTAAGACAGGGGACACCGGGGAGCTGTTTTTT. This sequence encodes CATSKTGDTGELFF.

This CDR3 is CASSRPGRGGYTF. CDR3 nucleotide sequence: TGTGCCAGCAGTCGACCGGGCCGCGGAGGCTACACCTTC. This chain links TRBV6-5 with TRBJ1-2, with D unclear. V was clipped by 5 bases and J by 8 bases, with 15 bases between them. This CDR3 spans 13 amino acids. The germline V gene has CDR1 MNHEY and CDR2 SVGAGI.

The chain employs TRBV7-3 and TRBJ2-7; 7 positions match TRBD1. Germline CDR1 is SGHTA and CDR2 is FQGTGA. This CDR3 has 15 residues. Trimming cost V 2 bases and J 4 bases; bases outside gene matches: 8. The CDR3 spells CASSLEDRPGYEQYF. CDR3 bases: TGTGCCAGCAGCTTAGAGGACAGGCCTGGGTACGAGCAGTACTTC.

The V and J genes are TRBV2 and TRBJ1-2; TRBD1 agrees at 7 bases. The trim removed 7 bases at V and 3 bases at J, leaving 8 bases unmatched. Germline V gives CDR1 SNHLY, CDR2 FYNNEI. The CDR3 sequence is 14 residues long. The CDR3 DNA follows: TGTGCCAGCAAGAGCGACAGGGACTACTATGGCTACACCTTC. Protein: CASKSDRDYYGYTF.

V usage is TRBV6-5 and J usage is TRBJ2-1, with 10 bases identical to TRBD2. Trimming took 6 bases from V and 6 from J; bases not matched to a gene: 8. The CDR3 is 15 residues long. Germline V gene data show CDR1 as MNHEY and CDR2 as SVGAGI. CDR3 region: CASSARLAGLNEQFF. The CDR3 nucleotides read TGTGCCAGCAGCGCCCGACTAGCGGGCCTCAATGAGCAGTTCTTC.

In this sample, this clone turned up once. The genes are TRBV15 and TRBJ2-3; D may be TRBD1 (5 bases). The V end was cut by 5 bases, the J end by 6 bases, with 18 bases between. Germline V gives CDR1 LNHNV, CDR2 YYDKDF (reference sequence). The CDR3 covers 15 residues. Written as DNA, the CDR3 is TGTGCCACCAGCCCGCCCCATGACTGGGGCGATACGCAGTATTTT. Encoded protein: CATSPPHDWGDTQYF. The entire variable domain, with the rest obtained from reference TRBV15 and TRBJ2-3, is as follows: DAMVIQNPRYQVTQFGKPVTLSCSQTLNHNVMYWYQQKSSQAPKLLFHYYDKDFNNEADTPDNFQSRRPNTSFCFLDIRSPGLGDTAMYLCATSPPHDWGDTQYFGPGTRLTVL.

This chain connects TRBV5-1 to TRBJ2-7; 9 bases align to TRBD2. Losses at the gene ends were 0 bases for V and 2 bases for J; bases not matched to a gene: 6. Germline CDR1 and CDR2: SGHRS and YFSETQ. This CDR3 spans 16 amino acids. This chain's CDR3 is CASSLASGTSTYEQYF. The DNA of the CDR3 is TGCGCCAGCAGCTTGGCCTCCGGGACTAGCACCTACGAGCAGTACTTC.

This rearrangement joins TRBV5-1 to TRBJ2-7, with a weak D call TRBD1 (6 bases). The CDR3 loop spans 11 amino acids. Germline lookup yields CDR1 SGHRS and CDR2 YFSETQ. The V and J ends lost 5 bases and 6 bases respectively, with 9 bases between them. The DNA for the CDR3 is TGCGCCAGCAGAGCAGGGGTCGAGCAGTACTTC. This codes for CASRAGVEQYF. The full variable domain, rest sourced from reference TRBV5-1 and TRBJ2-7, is KAGVTQTPRYLIKTRGQQVTLSCSPISGHRSVSWYQQTPGQGLQFLFEYFSETQRNKGNFPGRFSGRQFSNSRSEMNVSTLELGDSALYLCASRAGVEQYFGPGTRLTVT.

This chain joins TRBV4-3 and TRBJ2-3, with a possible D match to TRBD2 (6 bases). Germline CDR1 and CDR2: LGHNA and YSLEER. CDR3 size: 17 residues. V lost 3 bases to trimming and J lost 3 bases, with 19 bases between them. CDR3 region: CASSQRLRAEGTDTQYF. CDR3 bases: TGCGCCAGCAGCCAGCGCCTCCGGGCGGAGGGAACAGATACGCAGTATTTT.

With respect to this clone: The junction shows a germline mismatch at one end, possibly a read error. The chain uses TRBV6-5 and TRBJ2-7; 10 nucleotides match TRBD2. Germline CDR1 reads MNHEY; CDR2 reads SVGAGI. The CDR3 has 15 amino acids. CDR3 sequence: CASSYPRLAGEVLHF. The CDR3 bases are TGTGCCAGCAGTTACCCCAGGCTAGCGGGAGAAGTCCTCCACTTC.

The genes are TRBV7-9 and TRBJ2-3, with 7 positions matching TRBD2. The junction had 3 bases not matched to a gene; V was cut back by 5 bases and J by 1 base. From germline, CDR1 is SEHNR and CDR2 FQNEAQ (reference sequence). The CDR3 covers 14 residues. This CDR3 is CASSRTSGTDTQYF. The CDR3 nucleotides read TGTGCCAGCAGCCGAACTAGCGGCACAGATACGCAGTATTTT.

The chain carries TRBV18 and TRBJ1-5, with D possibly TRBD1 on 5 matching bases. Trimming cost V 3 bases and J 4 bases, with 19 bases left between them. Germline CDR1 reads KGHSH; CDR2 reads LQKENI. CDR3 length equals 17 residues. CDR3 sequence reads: CASSPLPSRAGNQPQHF. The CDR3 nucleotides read TGTGCCAGCTCACCCCTACCCAGCAGGGCAGGAAATCAGCCCCAGCATTTT.

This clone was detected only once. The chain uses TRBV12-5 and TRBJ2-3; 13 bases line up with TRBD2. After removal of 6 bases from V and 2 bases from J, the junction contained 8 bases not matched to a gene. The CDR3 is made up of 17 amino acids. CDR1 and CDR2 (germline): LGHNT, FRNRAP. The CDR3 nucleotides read TGTGCTAGTGGCGATGGGACTAGCGGGACTGACACAGATACGCAGTATTTT. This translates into CASGDGTSGTDTDTQYF.

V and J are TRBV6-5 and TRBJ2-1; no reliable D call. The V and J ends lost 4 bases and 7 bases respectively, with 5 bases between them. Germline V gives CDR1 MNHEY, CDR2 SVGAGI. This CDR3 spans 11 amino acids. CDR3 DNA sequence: TGTGCCAGCAGTTTGTTGAATGAGCAGTTCTTC. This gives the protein CASSLLNEQFF.

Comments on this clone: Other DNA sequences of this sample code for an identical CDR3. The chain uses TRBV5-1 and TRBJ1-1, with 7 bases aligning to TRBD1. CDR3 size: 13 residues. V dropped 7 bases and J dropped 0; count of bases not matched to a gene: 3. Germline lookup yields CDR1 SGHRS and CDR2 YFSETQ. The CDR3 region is CASSGQVNTEAFF. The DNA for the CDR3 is TGCGCCAGCTCCGGACAGGTGAACACTGAAGCTTTCTTT.